This T cell receptor (beta chain) was observed in a study of T cell changes during pregnancy in multiple sclerosis. The germline gives CDR1 LNHDA, CDR2 SQIVND (reference sequence). V gave up 4 bases and J gave up 7 bases, with 17 bases separating them. The CDR3 is made up of 15 amino acids. Sequenced by immunoSEQ multiplex PCR; TCRdb stores in-frame clones only, minus some. This table holds around 70,000 clones, 80% to 95% found once. The source material was peripheral blood, sampled after pregnancy. This TCR came from a female donor in good health, enrolled as a control in a pregnancy study. The chain employs TRBV19 and TRBJ1-5; D perhaps matches TRBD1 (6 bases). In DNA form, the CDR3 reads TGTGCCAGTAGTACAAAACAGGGTGGATGGCAGCCCCAGCATTTT. Protein sequence: CASSTKQGGWQPQHF.